Shown below are 19 T cell receptor beta chains from a single sample sequenced in a study of shared clonotypes between healthy human individuals (TCRdb year 2020). The library came from the immunoSEQ multiplex PCR assay. This is the immuneACCESS table as TCRdb keeps it, with only in-frame sequences that have V and J called. A part of the clones is gone; compared with another copy, unresolved V genes explain less than half, and the rest is unexplained. This sample gives some 2,500,000 clones in total; 85% to 95% of them show up just once. 0.37% of the sample is held by the ten biggest clonotypes. The specimen sequenced was naive CD4+ T cells from PBMCs. The cell subset or site label of this sample denotes: CD45RA+ positively selected. The receptor source for this set is a man in his late teens or twenties in good health. Some clones in this sample may be carry-over from other donors' samples.

The rearrangement links TRBV15 to TRBJ2-5, with D tentatively TRBD1 (6 bases). From germline, CDR1 is LNHNV and CDR2 YYDKDF (reference sequence). V was cut by 3 bases and J by 4 bases, with 18 bases left in between. The CDR3 is made up of 16 amino acids. The CDR3 loop reads CATSRGPRSRGETQYF. Written as DNA, the CDR3 is TGTGCCACCAGCAGGGGCCCCCGGTCCAGGGGAGAGACCCAGTACTTC.

The gene calls are TRBV6-5 and TRBJ2-2, with TRBD1 as a possible D gene (6 bases). The CDR3 consists of 14 residues. The ends were cut back, 4 bases at V and 3 bases at J, with 9 bases in the middle. Germline loops: CDR1 MNHEY, CDR2 SVGAGI. The CDR3, as DNA: TGTGCCAGCAGTTGGACAGAATACACCGGGGAGCTGTTTTTT. It is translated as CASSWTEYTGELFF.

This chain links TRBV7-9 with TRBJ1-1; a possible D gene is TRBD1 (6 bases). The CDR3 is made up of 14 amino acids. Trimming pared 0 bases from V and 5 bases from J, leaving 10 bases between. Germline CDR1 and CDR2: SEHNR and FQNEAQ (reference sequence). DNA of the CDR3: TGTGCCAGCAGCTTAGCAGGGGGATGGACTGAAGCTTTCTTT. Its protein is CASSLAGGWTEAFF.

Concerning this clone itself: This CDR3 is also generated by other DNA sequences in the sample. The V call is TRBV6-1, the J call TRBJ2-2, with D possibly being TRBD1 (5 bases). This CDR3 has 14 residues. Germline CDR1 reads MNHNS; CDR2 reads SASEGT. Trimming took off 6 bases at V and 1 base at J, with 9 bases between the two ends. The CDR3 nucleotides are TGTGCCAGCAGGGGGCGATTGAACACCGGGGAGCTGTTTTTT. Translation: CASRGRLNTGELFF.

This sequence joins TRBV7-2 and TRBJ2-7; 8 bases map to TRBD2. CDR1 SGHTA and CDR2 FQGNSA come from the germline V gene. The CDR3 is made up of 15 amino acids. V was clipped by 5 bases and J by 1 base; unmatched bases: 7. This CDR3 reads CASSERTSRSYEQYF. CDR3 DNA sequence: TGTGCCAGCAGCGAGAGGACTAGCCGGTCCTACGAGCAGTACTTC.

This clone was recorded only once. The chain uses TRBV4-1 and TRBJ1-1, with 10 nucleotides matching TRBD1. The CDR3 is 15 residues long. Germline V lookup: CDR1 MGHRA, CDR2 YSYEKL. The junction had 11 bases not matched to a gene; V was cut back by 8 bases and J by 5 bases. The CDR3 region is CASVPGQGRRTEAFF. In DNA form, the CDR3 reads TGCGCCAGCGTCCCGGGACAGGGGCGGAGGACTGAAGCTTTCTTT.

The genes are TRBV7-3 and TRBJ1-1; D is unresolved. Germline V CDR1 and CDR2: SGHTA, FQGTGA. V lost 2 bases and J lost 3, with 10 bases in between. The CDR3 is 14 residues long. The CDR3 sequence is CASSLLGSDTEAFF. CDR3 coding DNA: TGTGCCAGCAGCTTATTGGGTAGTGACACTGAAGCTTTCTTT.

This sequence joins TRBV12-2 and TRBJ2-7; the table gives TRBD1 as D, unverified against the DNA. TRBV12-2 is described as a pseudogene. This CDR3 has 17 residues. CDR3 nucleotide sequence: TGTGCAAGTCGCTTAGGTTGCCCCCGGGACAGGGAGGCTGAACAGTACTTC. Its protein is CASRLGCPRDREAEQYF.

The gene calls are TRBV2 and TRBJ2-1; 7 bases are shared with TRBD1. V lost 0 bases, J lost 5 bases, and 4 bases stayed unmatched. The CDR3 runs to 15 residues. Germline V gene data show CDR1 as SNHLY and CDR2 as FYNNEI. CDR3 sequence (DNA): TGTGCCAGCAGTGAAGCGGGACAGTCCCACAATGAGCAGTTCTTC. Amino acids: CASSEAGQSHNEQFF.

This clone was counted once. J is TRBJ2-3 and V is TRBV5-4; D uncertain. The V end lost 0 bases, the J end lost 5 bases, and 4 bases lay between the germline ends. This CDR3 comprises 12 residues. CDR1 and CDR2 from the germline V gene are SGHNT and YYREEE (reference sequence). For the CDR3, the DNA is TGTGCCAGCAGCTTGGCTGTAGATACGCAGTATTTT. Translating it yields CASSLAVDTQYF.

Notes on this clone: Other DNA sequences from this sample encode an identical CDR3 as well. The chain has TRBV5-1 and TRBJ2-2, with D unclear. This CDR3 is 12 amino acids long. From germline, CDR1 is SGHRS and CDR2 YFSETQ. V lost 4 bases, J lost 2 bases, and 3 bases lay in between. CDR3 residues: CASSLNTGELFF. In nucleotides, the CDR3 is TGCGCCAGCAGCCTTAACACCGGGGAGCTGTTTTTT.

Concerning this clone: The identical CDR3 is also encoded by other nucleotide sequences in the sample. The gene calls are TRBV9 and TRBJ1-5; 7 nucleotides align to TRBD1. Germline trimming cut 3 bases from V and 4 bases from J; bases unmatched to any gene: 1. Germline V gene data show CDR1 as SGDLS and CDR2 as YYNGEE. This CDR3 contains 13 residues. The CDR3 coding sequence is TGTGCCAGCAGCGCAGGGGGAAATCAGCCCCAGCATTTT. It encodes CASSAGGNQPQHF.

In regard to this clone: This CDR3 is also generated by other DNA sequences in the sample. The V call is TRBV7-8, the J call TRBJ1-2; tentatively, D is TRBD1 (5 bases). The CDR3 runs 14 residues. Germline V gene lookup returns CDR1 SGHVS and CDR2 FQNEAQ. Trimming shortened V by 4 bases and J by 2 bases, and 11 bases separated the two germline ends. The CDR3 here is CASSSGPLNYGYTF. The CDR3 region has the DNA TGTGCCAGCAGCTCGGGGCCGCTGAACTATGGCTACACCTTC.

The V and J genes are TRBV25-1 and TRBJ2-5, with D maybe TRBD2 (5 bases). Germline CDR1 MGHDK, CDR2 SYGVNS. Deletions cut 5 bases from V and 4 bases from J, with 14 bases between. The CDR3 consists of 14 residues. CDR3 DNA sequence: TGTGCCAGCAGTTCGGAGGTCTATTCAGAGACCCAGTACTTC. Translating it yields CASSSEVYSETQYF.

The chain joins TRBV15 to TRBJ1-2, with no clear D. CDR3 size: 13 residues. In germline, CDR1 is LNHNV, CDR2 YYDKDF (reference sequence). The V end lost 0 bases, the J end lost 6 bases, and 8 bases lay between the germline ends. CDR3 in DNA: TGTGCCACCAGCAGAGATCCGCCGGATGGCTACACCTTC. Translation: CATSRDPPDGYTF.

The chain has TRBV29-1 and TRBJ2-1; 10 positions agree with TRBD2. V trimming: 5 bases; J trimming: 4 bases; junction bases outside the gene matches: 11. CDR1 SQVTM and CDR2 ANQGSEA come from the germline V gene. The CDR3 runs to 16 residues. CDR3 residues: CSVRGLADTHYNEQFF. For the CDR3, the DNA is TGCAGCGTTCGTGGACTAGCGGATACCCATTACAATGAGCAGTTCTTC.

The chain employs TRBV28 and TRBJ2-1, with D perhaps TRBD1 (5 bases). The V gene's germline CDR1 is MDHEN and CDR2 SYDVKM. CDR3 length equals 15 residues. The V end was cut by 6 bases, the J end by 5 bases, with 17 bases between. CDR3 coding DNA: TGTGCCAGCAGCCCCCCAGGGTTGGGTAACAATGAGCAGTTCTTC. This translates into CASSPPGLGNNEQFF.

J is TRBJ1-4 and V is TRBV19; TRBD1 matches at 7 bases. Unmatched junction bases numbered 8, after V lost 7 bases and J lost 0 bases. Germline assignment: CDR1 LNHDA and CDR2 SQIVND (reference sequence). The CDR3 loop spans 16 amino acids. The CDR3 loop is CASTDTGVTTNEKLFF. CDR3 nucleotide sequence: TGTGCCAGTACTGATACAGGGGTGACAACTAATGAAAAACTGTTTTTT.

V gene TRBV25-1 combines with J gene TRBJ2-5, with D possibly matching TRBD2 (5 bases). This CDR3 is 14 amino acids long. The V end was cut by 4 bases, the J end by 7 bases, with 16 bases between. Germline values: CDR1 MGHDK, CDR2 SYGVNS. The CDR3 nucleotides are TGTGCCAGCAGTGGGCGGCTAGCTTTGGTGACCCAGTACTTC. Protein product: CASSGRLALVTQYF.